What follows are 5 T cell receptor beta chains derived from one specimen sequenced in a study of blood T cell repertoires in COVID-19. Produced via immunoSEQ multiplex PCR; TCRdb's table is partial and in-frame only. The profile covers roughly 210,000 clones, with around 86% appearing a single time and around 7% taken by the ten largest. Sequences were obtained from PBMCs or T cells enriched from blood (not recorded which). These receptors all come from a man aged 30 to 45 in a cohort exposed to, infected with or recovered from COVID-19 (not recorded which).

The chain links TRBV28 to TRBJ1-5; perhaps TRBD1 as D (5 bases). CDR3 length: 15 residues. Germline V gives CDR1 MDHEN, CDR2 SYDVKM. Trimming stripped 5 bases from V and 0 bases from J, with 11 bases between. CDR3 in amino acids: CASSDIGVSNQPQHF. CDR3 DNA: TGTGCCAGCAGTGACATAGGGGTTAGCAATCAGCCCCAGCATTTT.

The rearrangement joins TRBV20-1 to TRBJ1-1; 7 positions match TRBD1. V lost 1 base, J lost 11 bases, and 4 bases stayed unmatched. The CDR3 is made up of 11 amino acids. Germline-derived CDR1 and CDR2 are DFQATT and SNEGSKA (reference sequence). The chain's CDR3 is CSARGTGEAFF. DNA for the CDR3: TGCAGTGCTAGAGGGACAGGTGAGGCTTTCTTT.

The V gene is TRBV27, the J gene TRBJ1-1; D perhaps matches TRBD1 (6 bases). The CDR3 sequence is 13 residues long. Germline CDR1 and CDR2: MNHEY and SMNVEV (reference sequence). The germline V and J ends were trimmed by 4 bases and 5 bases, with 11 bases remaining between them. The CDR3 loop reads CASSSQGVTEAFF. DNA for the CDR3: TGTGCCAGCAGTTCACAGGGAGTTACTGAAGCTTTCTTT.

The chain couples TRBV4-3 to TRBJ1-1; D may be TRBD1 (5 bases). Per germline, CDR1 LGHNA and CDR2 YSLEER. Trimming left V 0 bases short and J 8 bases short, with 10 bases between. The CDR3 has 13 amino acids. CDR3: CASSQDQGREAFF. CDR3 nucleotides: TGCGCCAGCAGCCAAGATCAGGGCAGGGAAGCTTTCTTT.

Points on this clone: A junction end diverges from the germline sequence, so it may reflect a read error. For the CDR3, the DNA is TGTGCTAGCAGCTTAGGTCGCGGGAGGGGCAATGAGCAGTTCTTC. Translation: CASSLGRGRGNEQFF. This rearrangement joins TRBV7-7 to TRBJ2-1, with 9 bases fitting TRBD2. Germline values: CDR1 SSHAT, CDR2 FNYEAQ (reference sequence). The CDR3 length is 15 residues.